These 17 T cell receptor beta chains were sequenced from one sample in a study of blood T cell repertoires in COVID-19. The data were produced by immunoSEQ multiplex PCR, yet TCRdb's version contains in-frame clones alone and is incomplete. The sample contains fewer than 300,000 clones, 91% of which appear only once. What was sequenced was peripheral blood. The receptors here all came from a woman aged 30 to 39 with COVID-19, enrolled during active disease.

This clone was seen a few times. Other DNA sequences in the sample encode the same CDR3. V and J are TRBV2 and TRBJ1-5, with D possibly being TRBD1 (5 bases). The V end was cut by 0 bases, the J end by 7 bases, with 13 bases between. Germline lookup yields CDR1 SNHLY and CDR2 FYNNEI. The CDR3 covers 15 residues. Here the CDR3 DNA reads TGTGCCAGCAGTGAAGCACGAGGGGCGGGACAGCCCCAGCATTTT. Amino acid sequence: CASSEARGAGQPQHF.

This CDR3 is CASSETFQVSNQPQHF. CDR3 coding DNA: TGTGCCAGTAGTGAAACTTTTCAGGTTAGCAATCAGCCCCAGCATTTT. V is TRBV19 and J is TRBJ1-5; D uncertain. CDR1 and CDR2 from the germline V gene are LNHDA and SQIVND (reference sequence). The CDR3 extends over 16 amino acids. V was cut by 5 bases and J by 0 bases, with 14 bases left in between. The full variable domain, its missing parts supplied by reference TRBV19 and TRBJ1-5, is DGGITQSPKYLFRKEGQNVTLSCEQNLNHDAMYWYRQDPGQGLRLIYYSQIVNDFQKGDIAEGYSVSREKKESFPLTVTSAQKNPTAFYLCASSETFQVSNQPQHFGDGTRLSIL.

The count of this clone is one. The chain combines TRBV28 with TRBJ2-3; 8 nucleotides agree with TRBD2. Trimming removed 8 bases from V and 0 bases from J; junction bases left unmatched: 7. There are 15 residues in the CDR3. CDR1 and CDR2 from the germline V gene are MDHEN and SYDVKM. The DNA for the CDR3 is TGTGCCAGCGGGTCTAGCGGGTCTAGCACAGATACGCAGTATTTT. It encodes CASGSSGSSTDTQYF. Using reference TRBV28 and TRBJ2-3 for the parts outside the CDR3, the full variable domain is DVKVTQSSRYLVKRTGEKVFLECVQDMDHENMFWYRQDPGLGLRLIYFSYDVKMKEKGDIPEGYSVSREKKERFSLILESASTNQTSMYLCASGSSGSSTDTQYFGPGTRLTVL.

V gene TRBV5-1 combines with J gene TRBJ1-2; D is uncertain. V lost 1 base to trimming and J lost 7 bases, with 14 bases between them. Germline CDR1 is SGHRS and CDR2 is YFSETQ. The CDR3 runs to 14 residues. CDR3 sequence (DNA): TGCGCCAGCAGCTTGAATAATGAACGAGTTGGCTACACCTTC. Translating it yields CASSLNNERVGYTF.

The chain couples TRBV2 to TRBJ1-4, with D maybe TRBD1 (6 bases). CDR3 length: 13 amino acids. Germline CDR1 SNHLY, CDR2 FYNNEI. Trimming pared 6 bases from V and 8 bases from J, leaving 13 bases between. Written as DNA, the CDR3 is TGTGCCAGCAGGACCGGACAGCTGGAAAAACTGTTTTTT. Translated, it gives CASRTGQLEKLFF.

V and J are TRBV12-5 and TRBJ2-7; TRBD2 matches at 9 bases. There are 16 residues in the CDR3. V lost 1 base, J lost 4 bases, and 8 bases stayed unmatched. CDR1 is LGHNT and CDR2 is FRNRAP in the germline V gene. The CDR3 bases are TGTGCTAGTGGTTTGGGAGAGACTAGCGGCTTATACGAGCAGTACTTC. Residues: CASGLGETSGLYEQYF.

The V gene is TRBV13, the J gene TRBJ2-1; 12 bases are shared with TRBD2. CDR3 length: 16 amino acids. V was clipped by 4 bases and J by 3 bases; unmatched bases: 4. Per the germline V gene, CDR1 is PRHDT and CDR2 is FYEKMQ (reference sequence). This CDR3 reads CASSSRTSGIYNEQFF. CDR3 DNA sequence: TGTGCCAGCAGCTCTCGGACTAGCGGGATCTACAATGAGCAGTTCTTC.

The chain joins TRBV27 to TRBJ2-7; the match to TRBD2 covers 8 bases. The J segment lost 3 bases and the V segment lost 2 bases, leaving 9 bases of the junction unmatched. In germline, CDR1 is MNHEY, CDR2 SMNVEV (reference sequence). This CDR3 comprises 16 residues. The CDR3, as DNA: TGTGCCAGCAGTTTAGAGACTAGCGCGAACTACTACGAGCAGTACTTC. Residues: CASSLETSANYYEQYF.

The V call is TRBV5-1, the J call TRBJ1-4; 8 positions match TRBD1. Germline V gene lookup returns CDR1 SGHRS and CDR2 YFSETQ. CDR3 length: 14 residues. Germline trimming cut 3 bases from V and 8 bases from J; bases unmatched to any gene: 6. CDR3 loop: CASSSDRVGEKLFF. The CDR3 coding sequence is TGCGCCAGCAGCTCGGACAGGGTGGGGGAAAAACTGTTTTTT. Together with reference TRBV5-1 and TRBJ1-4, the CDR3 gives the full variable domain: KAGVTQTPRYLIKTRGQQVTLSCSPISGHRSVSWYQQTPGQGLQFLFEYFSETQRNKGNFPGRFSGRQFSNSRSEMNVSTLELGDSALYLCASSSDRVGEKLFFGSGTQLSVL.

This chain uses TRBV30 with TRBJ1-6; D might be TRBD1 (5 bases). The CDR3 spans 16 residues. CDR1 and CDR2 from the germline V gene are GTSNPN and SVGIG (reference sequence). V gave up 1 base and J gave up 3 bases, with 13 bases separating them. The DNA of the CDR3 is TGTGCCTGGAGTGAGGGCAGGGTGGACTATAATTCACCCCTCCACTTT. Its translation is CAWSEGRVDYNSPLHF.

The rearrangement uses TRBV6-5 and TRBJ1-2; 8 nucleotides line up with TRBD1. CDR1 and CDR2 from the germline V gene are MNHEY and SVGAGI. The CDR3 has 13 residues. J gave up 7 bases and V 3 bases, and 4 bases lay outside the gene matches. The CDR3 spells CASSYSQGAGYTF. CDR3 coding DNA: TGTGCCAGCAGTTATAGCCAGGGGGCTGGCTACACCTTC.

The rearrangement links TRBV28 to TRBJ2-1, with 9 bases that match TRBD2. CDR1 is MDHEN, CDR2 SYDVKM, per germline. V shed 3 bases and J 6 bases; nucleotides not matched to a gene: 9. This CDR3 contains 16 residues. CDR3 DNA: TGTGCCAGCAGTTTCGCTAGCGGGATCTCGGTCAATGAGCAGTTCTTC. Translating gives CASSFASGISVNEQFF.

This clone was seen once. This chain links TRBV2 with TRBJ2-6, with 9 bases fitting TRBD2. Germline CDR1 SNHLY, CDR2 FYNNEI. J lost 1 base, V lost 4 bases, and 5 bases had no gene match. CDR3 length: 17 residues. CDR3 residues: CASSVFSGRSGANVLTF. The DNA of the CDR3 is TGTGCCAGCAGTGTTTTCAGCGGGAGGTCTGGGGCCAACGTCCTGACTTTC.

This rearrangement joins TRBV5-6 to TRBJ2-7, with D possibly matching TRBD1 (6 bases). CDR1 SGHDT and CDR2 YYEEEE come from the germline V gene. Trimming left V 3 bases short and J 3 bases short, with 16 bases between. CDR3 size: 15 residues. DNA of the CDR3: TGTGCCAGCAGCTCCACCCTACAGGGTTACTACGAGCAGTACTTC. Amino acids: CASSSTLQGYYEQYF.

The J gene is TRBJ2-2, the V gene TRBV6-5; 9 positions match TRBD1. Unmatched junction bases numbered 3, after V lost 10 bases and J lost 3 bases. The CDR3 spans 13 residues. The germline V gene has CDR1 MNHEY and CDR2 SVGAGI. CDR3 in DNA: TGTGCCACAGGACAGGGGCACACCGGGGAGCTGTTTTTT. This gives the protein CATGQGHTGELFF.

The CDR3 is CASRLTGSGNTIYF. The CDR3 nucleotides read TGTGCCAGTAGACTTACAGGTTCTGGAAACACCATATATTTT. This sequence joins TRBV19 and TRBJ1-3, with D perhaps matching TRBD1 (5 bases). This CDR3 is 14 amino acids long. Germline V CDR1 and CDR2: LNHDA, SQIVND (reference sequence). Deletions cut 6 bases from V and 1 base from J, with 10 bases between.

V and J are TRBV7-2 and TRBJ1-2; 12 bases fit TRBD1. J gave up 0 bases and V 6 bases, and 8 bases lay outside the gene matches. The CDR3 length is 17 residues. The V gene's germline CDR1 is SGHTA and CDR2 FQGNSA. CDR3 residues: CASSGRDRGRPNYGYTF. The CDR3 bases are TGTGCCAGCAGTGGCCGGGACAGGGGGCGACCTAACTATGGCTACACCTTC.